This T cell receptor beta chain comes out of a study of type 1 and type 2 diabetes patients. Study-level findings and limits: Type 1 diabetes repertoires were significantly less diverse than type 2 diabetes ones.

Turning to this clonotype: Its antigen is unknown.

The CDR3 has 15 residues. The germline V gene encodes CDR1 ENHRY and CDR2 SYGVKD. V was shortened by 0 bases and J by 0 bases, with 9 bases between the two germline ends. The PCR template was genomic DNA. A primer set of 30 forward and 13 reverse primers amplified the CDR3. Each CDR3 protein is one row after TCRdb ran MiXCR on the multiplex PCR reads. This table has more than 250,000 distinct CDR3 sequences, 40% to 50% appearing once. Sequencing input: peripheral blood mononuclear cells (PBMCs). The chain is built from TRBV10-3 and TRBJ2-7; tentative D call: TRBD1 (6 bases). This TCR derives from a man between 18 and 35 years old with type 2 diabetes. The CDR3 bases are TGTGCCATCAGTGAGTCGGGACAAGCCTCCTACGAGCAGTACTTC. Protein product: CAISESGQASYEQYF.